The 20 T cell receptor beta chains listed next were all sequenced from one sample in a study of glioma-infiltrating T cells. The iRepertoire nested amplicon-rescue multiplex PCR amplified TCR alpha and beta CDR3s from RNA. TCRdb re-analysed the multiplex PCR reads in MiXCR, keeping a single row per CDR3 protein. The table includes roughly 350,000 distinct CDR3 sequences, around 38% detected once. The material sequenced was glioma tissue, nonneoplastic brain tissue, or PBMCs (not recorded which). These receptors were taken from a human donor with low-grade glioma or glioblastoma, undergoing nonglioma brain surgery, or in good health (not recorded which).

V usage is TRBV3-1 and J usage is TRBJ1-6; D perhaps matches TRBD1 (5 bases). Trimming took off 0 bases at V and 4 bases at J, with 13 bases between the two ends. Looked up from germline, CDR1 is LGHDT and CDR2 is YNNKEL (reference sequence). The CDR3 is 17 residues long. CDR3 in DNA: TGTGCCAGCAGCCAAGAATATGGGGCATTTTATAATTCACCCCTCCACTTT. Translated: CASSQEYGAFYNSPLHF.

This clonotype was detected only a few times. The V and J genes are TRBV28 and TRBJ2-7; 10 positions match TRBD1. In germline, CDR1 is MDHEN, CDR2 SYDVKM. V lost 7 bases to trimming and J lost 3 bases; unmatched junction nucleotides: 6. This CDR3 comprises 14 residues. This CDR3 reads CASTHRTGGYEQYF. The DNA of the CDR3 is TGTGCCAGCACCCATCGGACAGGGGGCTACGAGCAGTACTTC.

The chain couples TRBV3-1 to TRBJ2-7; no clear D gene. CDR3 length: 15 amino acids. With 4 bases removed from V and 0 bases from J, the gap between germline ends came to 13 bases. In germline, CDR1 is LGHDT, CDR2 YNNKEL (reference sequence). CDR3 in amino acids: CASSPSLRSSYEQYF. CDR3 DNA sequence: TGTGCCAGCAGCCCAAGTCTGCGGAGCTCCTACGAGCAGTACTTC.

This clonotype was picked up many times. V and J are TRBV7-2 and TRBJ1-2; a possible D gene is TRBD1 (6 bases). CDR1 is SGHTA and CDR2 is FQGNSA in the germline V gene. Trimming left V 2 bases short and J 7 bases short, with 11 bases between. The CDR3 has 13 residues. CDR3 in DNA: TGTGCCAGCAGCTTAAACAGGGAGGTTGGCTACACCTTC. Protein product: CASSLNREVGYTF.

This clonotype was recorded many times. The CDR3 DNA is TGTGCCAGCTCCGGCCGGGACAGGGTCGACGAGCAGTACTTC. Protein product: CASSGRDRVDEQYF. The chain links TRBV6-1 to TRBJ2-7; 9 bases are a match to TRBD1. The CDR3 contains 14 residues. Looked up from germline, CDR1 is MNHNS and CDR2 is SASEGT. V shed 8 bases, J shed 5 bases, and the junction held 10 bases outside the gene matches.

This clonotype turned up a few times. The V and J genes are TRBV4-3 and TRBJ2-3, with TRBD1 identical over 8 bases. The CDR3 is 16 amino acids. Germline-derived CDR1 and CDR2 are LGHNA and YSLEER. The V segment lost 1 base and the J segment 4 bases; nucleotides outside the gene matches: 7. CDR3: CASSQVNRGASDTQYF. The CDR3 region has the DNA TGCGCCAGCAGCCAAGTCAACAGGGGGGCATCAGATACGCAGTATTTT.

The chain employs TRBV2 and TRBJ2-7; perhaps D is TRBD1 or TRBD2 (5 bases each). The CDR3 length is 15 residues. Deletions cut 6 bases from V and 1 base from J, with 16 bases between. CDR1 and CDR2 from the germline V gene are SNHLY and FYNNEI. CDR3 sequence: CASRVGTDGSYEQYF. CDR3 coding DNA: TGTGCCAGCAGGGTAGGGACGGATGGGTCCTACGAGCAGTACTTC.

This clonotype was recorded at least ten times. V gene TRBV20-1 combines with J gene TRBJ1-1; D might be TRBD1 (6 bases). Germline V gene data show CDR1 as DFQATT and CDR2 as SNEGSKA (reference sequence). The CDR3 has 13 amino acids. With 5 bases removed from V and 0 bases from J, the gap between germline ends came to 10 bases. The CDR3 region has the DNA TGCAGTGCTCAGGGGAACATGAACACTGAAGCTTTCTTT. Amino acids: CSAQGNMNTEAFF.

This clonotype has a single count. The chain recombines TRBV7-2 with TRBJ2-7; 7 bases map to TRBD1. CDR3 length: 14 residues. V lost 5 bases and J lost 3; bases outside the gene matches: 7. Germline V gene sequence: CDR1 SGHTA, CDR2 FQGNSA. The CDR3 DNA is TGTGCCAGCAGCAGACAGGGATCCTACTACGAGCAGTACTTC. The encoded protein is CASSRQGSYYEQYF.

Only a few counts were recorded for this clonotype. V usage is TRBV6-4 and J usage is TRBJ2-1, with D uncertain. Between the trimmed V and J ends, which lost 0 bases and 5 bases, there was a span of 5 bases. Germline CDR1 and CDR2: MRHNA and SNTAGT. The CDR3 sequence is 13 residues long. This CDR3 is CASSDSRDNEQFF. CDR3 sequence (DNA): TGTGCCAGCAGTGACTCGAGAGACAATGAGCAGTTCTTC.

On this clonotype itself: This could be a read error, since a much larger clone is one nucleotide away. As DNA, the CDR3 is TGTTCCAGCAGTGCGGACAGCTATGGCTACACCTTC. Translated: CSSSADSYGYTF. The chain links TRBV6-1 to TRBJ1-2; possible D gene TRBD1, 6 bases. CDR3 length: 12 amino acids. Looked up from germline, CDR1 is MNHNS and CDR2 is SASEGT.

This clonotype has only a few counts. The chain couples TRBV7-9 to TRBJ1-2, with 7 bases identical to TRBD1. The CDR3 consists of 14 residues. The germline V gene has CDR1 SEHNR and CDR2 FQNEAQ (reference sequence). V was clipped by 8 bases and J by 7 bases; unmatched bases: 13. The CDR3 bases are TGTGCCAGCGGAGCTTGGACAGGAAATTCTGGCTACACCTTC. It specifies CASGAWTGNSGYTF.

Ten or more counts support this clonotype. The chain joins TRBV15 to TRBJ2-7, with unresolved D. This CDR3 region has 13 residues. Germline CDR1 reads LNHNV; CDR2 reads YYDKDF (reference sequence). Trimming shortened V by 3 bases and J by 3 bases, and 9 bases separated the two germline ends. The CDR3 spells CATSSPSIYEQYF. Written as DNA, the CDR3 is TGTGCCACCAGCAGCCCCTCTATCTACGAGCAGTACTTC. Based on the CDR3 plus reference TRBV15 and TRBJ2-7, the full variable domain is DAMVIQNPRYQVTQFGKPVTLSCSQTLNHNVMYWYQQKSSQAPKLLFHYYDKDFNNEADTPDNFQSRRPNTSFCFLDIRSPGLGDTAMYLCATSSPSIYEQYFGPGTRLTVT.

The rearrangement joins TRBV7-8 to TRBJ2-5, with a tentative D call TRBD1 (5 bases). In germline, CDR1 is SGHVS, CDR2 FQNEAQ. This CDR3 region has 16 residues. V lost 4 bases, J lost 1 base, and 16 bases lay in between. Here the CDR3 reads CASSSQATLSQETQYF. In DNA form, the CDR3 reads TGTGCCAGCAGCTCACAGGCGACGCTTTCCCAAGAGACCCAGTACTTC.

For this clonotype: A much larger clone differs by one base, so this may be a read error. This sequence joins TRBV6-2 or TRBV6-3 and TRBJ2-1, with 7 bases identical to TRBD2. J was trimmed by 9 bases and V by 6 bases; bases with no gene match: 14. The length of the CDR3 is 15 residues. The germline V gene has CDR1 MNHEY and CDR2 SVGEGT. Here the CDR3 reads CASRGTNGRRGEQFF. The CDR3 DNA sequence: TGTGCCAGCAGGGGGACTAACGGGAGACGGGGTGAGCAGTTCTTC.

Remarks on this clonotype: Sequence at one end of the junction differs from germline and may be a read error. The chain combines TRBV5-1 with TRBJ2-7; D not resolved. The CDR3 sequence is 17 residues long. Germline CDR1 and CDR2: SGHRS and YFSETQ. The CDR3 here is CASSFLAGRTYSYEQYF. DNA of the CDR3: TGTGCCAGCAGCTTTCTTGCCGGCAGGACCTACTCCTACGAGCAGTACTTC.

Regarding this clonotype: A read error is possible here, since a much larger clone lies one base away. V gene TRBV20-1 combines with J gene TRBJ2-1; D is uncertain. Germline CDR1 DFQATT, CDR2 SNEGSKA (reference sequence). This CDR3 is built from 15 residues. CDR3 amino acids: CNAQPRAPSYNEQFF. For the CDR3, the DNA is TGCAATGCTCAACCTCGAGCGCCCTCCTACAATGAGCAGTTCTTC.

This clonotype has ten or more counts. The V call is TRBV2, the J call TRBJ2-1, with D unresolved. V dropped 6 bases and J dropped 9 bases, with 9 bases sitting between them. CDR1 and CDR2 from the germline V gene are SNHLY and FYNNEI. The CDR3 runs 11 residues. The CDR3 here is CASRGEVEQFF. The CDR3, as DNA: TGTGCCAGCAGGGGCGAGGTTGAGCAGTTCTTC.

A word on this clonotype: Since a much larger clone is just one base distant, this may be a read error. The rearrangement links TRBV15 to TRBJ2-3; D is unclear. Near its end, the DNA agrees better with TRBJ1-5, so the J call may be wrong. Germline-derived CDR1 and CDR2 are LNHNV and YYDKDF (reference sequence). The CDR3 consists of 11 residues. The CDR3 loop reads CATSVSDTQHF. In nucleotides, the CDR3 is TGTGCCACCAGCGTGTCTGATACGCAGCATTTT.

This clonotype was detected once. The chain employs TRBV10-3 and TRBJ2-4; TRBD1 agrees at 7 bases. The CDR3 has 13 residues. CDR1 and CDR2 (germline): ENHRY, SYGVKD. Germline trimming cut 6 bases from V and 6 bases from J; bases unmatched to any gene: 5. CDR3 DNA: TGTGCCATCAGAGGACAGGATTCAAACATTCAGTACTTC. Amino acid sequence: CAIRGQDSNIQYF.